This TCR beta chain was captured by sequencing in a study of human T cells and chemical hapten exposure. As for the study in general: The study patch tested 0.01% DPC on the upper back and read results at 6 days.

Noted time point: patch test 3, about 24 weeks after DPC sensitization. The treatment denotes: therapeutic diphenylcyclopropenone sensitization with weekly scalp DPC. Venepuncture was done earlier than the placement of each patch test. As for this clonotype: The target antigen is unknown.

TCRdb re-derived calls from the RACE reads in MiXCR, one entry per CDR3 protein. The profile shows roughly 62,000 distinct CDR3 sequences, around 11% of them singletons. General observations from the study: Expanded TCRs showed more large CDR3 clusters than pre-sensitization or healthy control sets.

This clonotype originated in a man aged 25-40 years with alopecia areata. Some clones in this sample may be carry-over from other donors' samples. The sequencing here drew on whole blood, taken in connection with sensitization to the hapten diphenylcyclopropenone (DPC).

CDR3 residues: CASRGTGGLAFF. Here the CDR3 DNA reads TGTGCCAGCAGGGGGACAGGGGGCCTAGCTTTCTTT. V gene TRBV2 combines with J gene TRBJ1-1; 12 nucleotides align to TRBD1. V was clipped by 6 bases and J by 10 bases; unmatched bases: 3. The CDR3 contains 12 residues. The V gene's germline CDR1 is SNHLY and CDR2 FYNNEI.